This T cell receptor beta chain was sequenced in a study of response to subunit inactivated influenza vaccine. Study-wide results and limits: That few new T cells are recruited by each seasonal influenza vaccination was the authors' suggestion.

CDR3 size: 14 residues. The ends lost 4 bases at V and 5 bases at J; junction bases unmatched: 8. Using its own MiXCR run on the RT-PCR reads, TCRdb lists one record per CDR3 protein. The sample lists 400,000 to 650,000 distinct CDR3 sequences, roughly 7.6% occurring once. This clonotype was recorded a few times. As yet, its antigen is unknown. This clonotype was sampled from a man aged 50 to 69 who received an inactivated influenza vaccine. This sequence joins TRBV12-3 or TRBV12-4 and TRBJ2-7; TRBD2 matches 7 bases. The specimen comprised PBMCs from blood, sampled around 25 months after vaccination. CDR3 nucleotide sequence: TGTGCCAGCAGTTCCGGACTAGTCGGTGACGAGCAGTACTTC. This encodes CASSSGLVGDEQYF.